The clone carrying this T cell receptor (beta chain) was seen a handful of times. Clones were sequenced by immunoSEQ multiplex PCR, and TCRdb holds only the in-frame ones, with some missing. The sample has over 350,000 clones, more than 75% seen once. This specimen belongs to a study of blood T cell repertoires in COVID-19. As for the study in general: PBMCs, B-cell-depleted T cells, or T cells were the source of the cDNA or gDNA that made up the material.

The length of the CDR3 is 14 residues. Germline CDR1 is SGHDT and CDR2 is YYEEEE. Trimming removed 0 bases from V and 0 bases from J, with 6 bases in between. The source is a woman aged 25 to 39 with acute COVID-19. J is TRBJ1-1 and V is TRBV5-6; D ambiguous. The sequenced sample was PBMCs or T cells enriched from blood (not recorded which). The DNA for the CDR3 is TGTGCCAGCAGCTTGGGTCTCCTGAACACTGAAGCTTTCTTT. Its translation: CASSLGLLNTEAFF.